The 17 T cell receptor beta chains reported below all come from one sample, sequenced in a study of cytomegalovirus exposure and HLA in healthy donors. 13 Jbeta primers and 60 Vbeta primers were used for the PCR. Using immunoSEQ multiplex PCR, the repertoire was profiled, and TCRdb retains in-frame clones only, with some absent. The table includes 200,000 to 250,000 clones, 82% detected once. The specimen was PBMCs. Receptor source: a woman aged 40 to 49 in good health and CMV-seropositive.

V and J are TRBV4-3 and TRBJ1-3; the D is unclear. The germline V gene has CDR1 LGHNA and CDR2 YSLEER. The V end lost 1 base, the J end lost 0 bases, and 4 bases lay between the germline ends. The CDR3 totals 14 residues. The CDR3 reads CASSQASSGNTIYF. DNA for the CDR3: TGCGCCAGCAGCCAAGCTTCCTCTGGAAACACCATATATTTT.

This chain links TRBV15 with TRBJ1-2; D is unresolved. Germline CDR1 and CDR2: LNHNV and YYDKDF (reference sequence). Between the trimmed V and J ends, which lost 0 bases and 4 bases, there was a span of 6 bases. This CDR3 region has 13 residues. CDR3 in amino acids: CATSRDQSYGYTF. CDR3 bases: TGTGCCACCAGCAGAGATCAGTCCTATGGCTACACCTTC.

This clone was seen just once. V is TRBV13 and J is TRBJ2-2, with 7 bases lining up with TRBD1. The J segment lost 2 bases and the V segment lost 5 bases, leaving 11 bases of the junction unmatched. Germline lookup yields CDR1 PRHDT and CDR2 FYEKMQ (reference sequence). The CDR3 has 17 residues. The CDR3 is CASSTTTRDSNTGELFF. DNA of the CDR3: TGTGCCAGCAGCACCACCACGAGGGACAGCAACACCGGGGAGCTGTTTTTT. Full variable domain (outside the CDR3, taken from reference TRBV13 and TRBJ2-2): AAGVIQSPRHLIKEKRETATLKCYPIPRHDTVYWYQQGPGQDPQFLISFYEKMQSDKGSIPDRFSAQQFSDYHSELNMSSLELGDSALYFCASSTTTRDSNTGELFFGEGSRLTVL.

The rearrangement joins TRBV5-1 to TRBJ2-7; 10 positions match TRBD1. CDR1 is SGHRS and CDR2 is YFSETQ in the germline V gene. J lost 3 bases, V lost 4 bases, and 7 bases had no gene match. This CDR3 comprises 15 residues. This CDR3 reads CASSDRDRGLYEQYF. The CDR3 nucleotides read TGCGCCAGCAGCGACCGGGACAGGGGACTCTACGAGCAGTACTTC.

This rearrangement joins TRBV18 to TRBJ1-1; D unresolved. The CDR3 has 15 amino acids. Germline CDR1 reads KGHSH; CDR2 reads LQKENI. Trimming removed 2 bases from V and 0 bases from J, with 10 bases in between. As DNA, the CDR3 is TGTGCCAGCTCACCAGCGTCCAGGCTGAACACTGAAGCTTTCTTT. Translating it yields CASSPASRLNTEAFF.

The V gene is TRBV5-5, the J gene TRBJ1-2; D perhaps matches TRBD1 (6 bases). V lost 1 base and J 4 bases, leaving 17 bases between the germline ends. Germline values: CDR1 SGHKS, CDR2 YYEKEE (reference sequence). The CDR3 is 16 residues long. CDR3 in DNA: TGTGCCAGCAGCTTGTCAGACCGGGACACCCCCTATGGCTACACCTTC. Its protein product is CASSLSDRDTPYGYTF.

The CDR3 DNA reads as TGTGCCAGCAGCGAAGCACCCACAGCCTCTGGAAACACCATATATTTT. Protein sequence: CASSEAPTASGNTIYF. The rearrangement uses TRBV9 and TRBJ1-3; D gene uncertain. CDR1 and CDR2 from the germline V gene are SGDLS and YYNGEE. The CDR3 covers 16 residues. V was pared by 3 bases and J by 0 bases, with 13 bases between.

The chain links TRBV11-3 to TRBJ1-6, with 7 bases fitting TRBD1. Trimming at V came to 0 bases and at J to 9 bases, leaving 14 bases not matched to a gene. The CDR3 runs 18 residues. Germline CDR1 reads SGHNT; CDR2 reads YENEEA. DNA of the CDR3: TGTGCCAGCAGCTTAGATTCGATATTTGACAGGGTTGGTTCACCCCTCCACTTT. Translated, it gives CASSLDSIFDRVGSPLHF.

This clone turned up a few times. J is TRBJ2-1 and V is TRBV9, with D unclear. The germline gives CDR1 SGDLS, CDR2 YYNGEE. The CDR3 is made up of 14 amino acids. The V end lost 0 bases, the J end lost 2 bases, and 6 bases lay between the germline ends. The CDR3, as DNA: TGTGCCAGCAGCGTAGGGCGGACCTACAATGAGCAGTTCTTC. Its protein is CASSVGRTYNEQFF.

The J gene is TRBJ1-3, the V gene TRBV11-2; 10 nucleotides align to TRBD1. CDR1 and CDR2 (germline): SGHAT, FQNNGV. V lost 5 bases to trimming and J lost 5 bases; unmatched junction nucleotides: 3. The CDR3 is 14 amino acids. The CDR3 region has the DNA TGTGCCAGCAGCCAAGACAGGGGGCGAAACACCATATATTTT. The encoded protein is CASSQDRGRNTIYF.

The chain carries TRBV10-3 and TRBJ2-3; a possible D gene is TRBD1 (5 bases). Germline lookup yields CDR1 ENHRY and CDR2 SYGVKD. The CDR3 runs to 15 residues. V was clipped by 3 bases and J by 1 base, with 11 bases between them. CDR3 DNA: TGTGCCATCAGTGACCAGGGAACAGGCACAGATACGCAGTATTTT. Translated, it gives CAISDQGTGTDTQYF.

The chain carries TRBV7-2 and TRBJ2-7, with TRBD1 as a possible D gene (6 bases). The CDR3 spans 14 residues. Germline CDR1 reads SGHTA; CDR2 reads FQGNSA. V shed 3 bases and J shed 1 base, with 10 bases lying between them. CDR3 sequence: CASSLYRDSYEQYF. DNA of the CDR3: TGTGCCAGCAGCTTGTACAGGGATTCCTACGAGCAGTACTTC.

The chain links TRBV7-3 to TRBJ2-1; TRBD2 matches at 7 bases. The CDR3 runs 20 residues. Losses at the gene ends were 1 base for V and 2 bases for J; bases not matched to a gene: 17. The germline V gene encodes CDR1 SGHTA and CDR2 FQGTGA. DNA for the CDR3: TGTGCCAGCAGCTTAAAAATAACTAGCGAATGGTCCGGAACCTACAATGAGCAGTTCTTC. Protein sequence: CASSLKITSEWSGTYNEQFF.

The chain has TRBV7-2 and TRBJ1-3; D is unclear. Germline CDR1 SGHTA, CDR2 FQGNSA. CDR3 length: 15 residues. V lost 4 bases and J lost 4, with 14 bases in between. The CDR3 protein is CASSSTFGSGNTIYF. The CDR3 DNA sequence: TGTGCCAGCAGCTCGACTTTCGGGAGCGGAAACACCATATATTTT.

The chain joins TRBV7-9 to TRBJ1-1; no firm D call. V dropped 8 bases and J dropped 0 bases, with 16 bases sitting between them. CDR3 length: 15 residues. Per the germline V gene, CDR1 is SEHNR and CDR2 is FQNEAQ (reference sequence). The CDR3 bases are TGTGCCAGCCATGGGAGAAGCAGATTGAACACTGAAGCTTTCTTT. Its protein product is CASHGRSRLNTEAFF.

The J gene is TRBJ2-5, the V gene TRBV4-1; the D gene is possibly TRBD1 (6 bases). Germline assignment: CDR1 MGHRA and CDR2 YSYEKL. Trimming shortened V by 7 bases and J by 2 bases, and 11 bases separated the two germline ends. The CDR3 is 13 residues long. CDR3 amino acids: CASNGQIQETQYF. DNA of the CDR3: TGCGCCAGCAATGGACAGATTCAAGAGACCCAGTACTTC.

This clone turned up a few times. V and J are TRBV5-6 and TRBJ1-5; the D gene is possibly TRBD1 (5 bases). Germline loops: CDR1 SGHDT, CDR2 YYEEEE. The V end was cut by 3 bases, the J end by 5 bases, with 15 bases between. This CDR3 has 15 amino acids. CDR3 residues: CASSWGRQDYQPQHF. Written as DNA, the CDR3 is TGTGCCAGCAGCTGGGGGAGGCAGGATTATCAGCCCCAGCATTTT.